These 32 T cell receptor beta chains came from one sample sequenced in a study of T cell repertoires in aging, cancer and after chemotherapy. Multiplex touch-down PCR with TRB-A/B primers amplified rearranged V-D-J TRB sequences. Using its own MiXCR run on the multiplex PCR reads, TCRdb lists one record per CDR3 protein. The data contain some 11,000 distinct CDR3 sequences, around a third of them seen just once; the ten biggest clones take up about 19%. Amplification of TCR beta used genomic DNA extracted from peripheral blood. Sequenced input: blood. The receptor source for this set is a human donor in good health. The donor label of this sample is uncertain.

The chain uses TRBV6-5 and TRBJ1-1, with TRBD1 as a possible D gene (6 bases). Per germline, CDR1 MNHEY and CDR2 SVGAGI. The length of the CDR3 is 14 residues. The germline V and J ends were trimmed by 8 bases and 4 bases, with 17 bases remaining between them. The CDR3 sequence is CASFNLGASTEAFF. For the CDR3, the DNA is TGTGCCAGCTTCAACTTGGGGGCGAGCACTGAAGCTTTCTTT.

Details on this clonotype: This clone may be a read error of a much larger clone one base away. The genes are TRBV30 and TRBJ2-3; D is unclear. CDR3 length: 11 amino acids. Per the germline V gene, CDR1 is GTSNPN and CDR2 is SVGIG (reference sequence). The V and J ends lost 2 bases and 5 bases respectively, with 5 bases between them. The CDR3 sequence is CAWSFEDTQYF. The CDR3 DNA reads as TGTGCCTGGAGTTTCGAAGATACGCAGTATTTT.

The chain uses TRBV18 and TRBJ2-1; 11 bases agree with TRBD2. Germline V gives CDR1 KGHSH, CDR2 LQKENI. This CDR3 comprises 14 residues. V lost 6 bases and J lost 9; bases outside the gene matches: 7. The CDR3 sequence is CASSPGTSGVEQFF. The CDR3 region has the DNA TGTGCCAGCTCCCCCGGGACTAGCGGTGTTGAGCAGTTCTTC.

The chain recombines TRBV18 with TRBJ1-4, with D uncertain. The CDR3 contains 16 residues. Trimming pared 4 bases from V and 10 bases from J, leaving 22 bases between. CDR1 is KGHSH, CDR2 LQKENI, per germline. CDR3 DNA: TGTGCCAGCTCACGAGCTGCGGAGGAAAGGTCCGGAAAACTGTTTTTT. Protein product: CASSRAAEERSGKLFF.

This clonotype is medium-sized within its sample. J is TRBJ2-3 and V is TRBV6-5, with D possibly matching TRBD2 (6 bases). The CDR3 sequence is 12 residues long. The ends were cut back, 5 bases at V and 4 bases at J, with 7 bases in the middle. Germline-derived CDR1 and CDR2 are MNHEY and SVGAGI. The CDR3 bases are TGTGCCAGCAGTGGAGGGGCAGATACGCAGTATTTT. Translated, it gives CASSGGADTQYF.

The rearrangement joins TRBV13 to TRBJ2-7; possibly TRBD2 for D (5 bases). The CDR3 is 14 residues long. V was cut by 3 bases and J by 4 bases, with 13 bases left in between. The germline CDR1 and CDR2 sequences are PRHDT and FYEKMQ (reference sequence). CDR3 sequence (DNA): TGTGCCAGCAGCTTTTTAGTAGGAGGTTACGAGCAGTACTTC. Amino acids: CASSFLVGGYEQYF.

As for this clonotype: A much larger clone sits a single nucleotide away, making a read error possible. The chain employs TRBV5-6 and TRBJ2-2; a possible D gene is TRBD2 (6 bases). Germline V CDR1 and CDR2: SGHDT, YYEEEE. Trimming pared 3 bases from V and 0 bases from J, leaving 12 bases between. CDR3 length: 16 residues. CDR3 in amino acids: CASSYTGLANTGELFF. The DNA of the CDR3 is TGTGCCAGCAGCTATACGGGACTGGCGAACACCGGGGAGCTGTTTTTT.

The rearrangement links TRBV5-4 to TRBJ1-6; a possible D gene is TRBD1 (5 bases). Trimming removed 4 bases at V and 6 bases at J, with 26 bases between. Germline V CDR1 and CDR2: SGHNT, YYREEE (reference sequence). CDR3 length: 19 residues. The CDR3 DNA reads TGTGCCAGCAGCGATAGGATGGGGCTGGGGTTCCAATCTAATTCACCCCTCCACTTT. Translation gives CASSDRMGLGFQSNSPLHF. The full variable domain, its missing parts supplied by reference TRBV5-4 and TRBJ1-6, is ETGVTQSPTHLIKTRGQQVTLRCSSQSGHNTVSWYQQALGQGPQFIFQYYREEENGRGNFPPRFSGLQFPNYSSELNVNALELDDSALYLCASSDRMGLGFQSNSPLHFGNGTRLTVT.

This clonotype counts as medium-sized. The CDR3 region is CASSAGGSANVLTF. The CDR3 coding sequence is TGTGCCAGCAGCGCAGGGGGGTCAGCCAACGTCCTGACTTTC. The chain has TRBV13 and TRBJ2-6; weak D call: TRBD1 (7 bases). V was clipped by 5 bases and J by 7 bases, with 12 bases between them. This CDR3 has 14 amino acids. Germline loops: CDR1 PRHDT, CDR2 FYEKMQ (reference sequence).

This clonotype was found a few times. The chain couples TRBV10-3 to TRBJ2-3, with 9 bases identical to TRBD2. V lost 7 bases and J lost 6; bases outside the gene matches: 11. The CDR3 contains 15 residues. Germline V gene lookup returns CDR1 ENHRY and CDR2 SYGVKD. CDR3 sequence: CAITDGSGRLDTQYF. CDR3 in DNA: TGTGCCATCACCGACGGTAGCGGGAGATTGGATACGCAGTATTTT.

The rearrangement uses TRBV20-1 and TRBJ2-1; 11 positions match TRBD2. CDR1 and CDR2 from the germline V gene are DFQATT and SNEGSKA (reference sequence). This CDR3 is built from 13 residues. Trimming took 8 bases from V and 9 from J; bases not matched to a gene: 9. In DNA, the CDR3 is TGCAGTCCTCACACTAGCGGGAGCCGTGAGCAGTTCTTC. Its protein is CSPHTSGSREQFF.

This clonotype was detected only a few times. CDR3 nucleotides: TGTGCCTGGAAAGGGGGCAGGGGAAGAAACACTGAAGCTTTCTTT. Residues: CAWKGGRGRNTEAFF. This chain connects TRBV30 to TRBJ1-1, with 7 nucleotides matching TRBD1. The CDR3 contains 15 residues. CDR1 is GTSNPN, CDR2 SVGIG, per germline (reference sequence). After removal of 4 bases from V and 2 bases from J, the junction contained 10 bases not matched to a gene.

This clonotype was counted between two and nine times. The CDR3 nucleotides are TGTGCCAGCAGAAACAGGCAGGGAAACGAAAAACTGTTTTTT. It is translated as CASRNRQGNEKLFF. V usage is TRBV12-3 or TRBV12-4 and J usage is TRBJ1-4, with TRBD1 as a possible D gene (5 bases). With 6 bases removed from V and 8 bases from J, the gap between germline ends came to 16 bases. The CDR3 extends over 14 amino acids.

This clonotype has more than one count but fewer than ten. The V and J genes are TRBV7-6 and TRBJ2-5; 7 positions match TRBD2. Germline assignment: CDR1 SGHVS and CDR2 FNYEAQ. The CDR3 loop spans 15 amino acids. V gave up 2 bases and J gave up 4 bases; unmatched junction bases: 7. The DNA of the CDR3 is TGTGCCAGCAGCTTATCTCGCGGGAGAGGAGAGACCCAGTACTTC. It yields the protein CASSLSRGRGETQYF.

The CDR3 DNA reads TGTGCCAGCTCTTTGGGCGGAACCTACGAGCAGTACTTC. Translation: CASSLGGTYEQYF. This chain joins TRBV6-1 and TRBJ2-7; D is unresolved. The germline V gene has CDR1 MNHNS and CDR2 SASEGT. V was shortened by 8 bases and J by 2 bases, with 13 bases between the two germline ends. CDR3 length: 13 amino acids.

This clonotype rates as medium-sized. The CDR3, as DNA: TGCAGCGTTGTTTCCCGTAGACAGGGGCACGAGCAGTACTTC. Translating gives CSVVSRRQGHEQYF. J is TRBJ2-7 and V is TRBV29-1; 8 nucleotides agree with TRBD1. With 4 bases clipped from V and 5 bases from J, the junction kept 10 bases outside the gene matches. This CDR3 is 14 amino acids long. Germline CDR1 SQVTM, CDR2 ANQGSEA.

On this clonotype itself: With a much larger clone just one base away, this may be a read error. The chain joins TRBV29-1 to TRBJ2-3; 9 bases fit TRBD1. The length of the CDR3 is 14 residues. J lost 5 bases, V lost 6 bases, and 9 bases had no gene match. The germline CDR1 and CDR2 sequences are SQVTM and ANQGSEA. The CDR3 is CSVQQGAFVDTQYF. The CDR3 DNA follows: TGCAGCGTGCAACAGGGGGCGTTTGTAGATACGCAGTATTTT.

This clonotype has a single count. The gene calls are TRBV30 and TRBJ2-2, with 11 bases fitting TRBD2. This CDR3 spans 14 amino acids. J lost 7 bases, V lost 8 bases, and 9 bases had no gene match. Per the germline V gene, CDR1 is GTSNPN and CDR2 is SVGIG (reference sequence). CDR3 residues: CASSIAGGSGELFF. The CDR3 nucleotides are TGTGCCAGTAGTATAGCGGGGGGGAGCGGGGAGCTGTTTTTT.

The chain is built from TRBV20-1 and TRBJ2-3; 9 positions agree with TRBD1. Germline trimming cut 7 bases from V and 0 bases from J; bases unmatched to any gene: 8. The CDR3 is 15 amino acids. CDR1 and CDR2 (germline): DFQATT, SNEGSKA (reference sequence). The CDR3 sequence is CSGLTGGPSTDTQYF. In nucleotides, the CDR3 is TGCAGTGGTCTCACAGGGGGCCCTAGCACAGATACGCAGTATTTT.

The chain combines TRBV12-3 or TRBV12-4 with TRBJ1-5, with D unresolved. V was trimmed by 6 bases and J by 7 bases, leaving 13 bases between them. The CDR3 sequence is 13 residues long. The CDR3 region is CASRWEGGQPQHF. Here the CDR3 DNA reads TGTGCCAGCAGGTGGGAGGGCGGGCAGCCCCAGCATTTT.

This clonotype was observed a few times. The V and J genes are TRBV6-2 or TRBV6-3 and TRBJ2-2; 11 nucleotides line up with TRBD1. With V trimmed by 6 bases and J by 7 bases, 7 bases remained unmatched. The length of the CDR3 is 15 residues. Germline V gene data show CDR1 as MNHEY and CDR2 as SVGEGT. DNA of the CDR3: TGTGCCAGCAGCTTCGGACAGGGGGCGGTCGGGGAGCTGTTTTTT. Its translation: CASSFGQGAVGELFF.

The CDR3 loop is CASSLWTGMNTEAFF. Written as DNA, the CDR3 is TGTGCCAGCAGCTTGTGGACAGGGATGAACACTGAAGCTTTCTTT. The V and J genes are TRBV7-9 and TRBJ1-1, with TRBD1 matching over 8 bases. This CDR3 has 15 amino acids. Germline V gives CDR1 SEHNR, CDR2 FQNEAQ (reference sequence). V lost 3 bases, J lost 0 bases, and 3 bases stayed unmatched.

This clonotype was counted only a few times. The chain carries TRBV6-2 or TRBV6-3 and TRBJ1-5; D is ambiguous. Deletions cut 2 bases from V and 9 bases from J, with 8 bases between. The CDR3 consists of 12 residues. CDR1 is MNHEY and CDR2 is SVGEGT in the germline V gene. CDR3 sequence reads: CASSYLQGPQHF. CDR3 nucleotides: TGTGCCAGCAGTTACCTGCAAGGGCCCCAGCATTTT.

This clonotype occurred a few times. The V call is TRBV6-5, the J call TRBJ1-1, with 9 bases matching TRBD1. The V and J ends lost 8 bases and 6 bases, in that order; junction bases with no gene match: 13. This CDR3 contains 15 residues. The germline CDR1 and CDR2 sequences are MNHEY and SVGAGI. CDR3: CASRRTGVIIPEAFF. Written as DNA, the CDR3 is TGTGCCAGCCGACGGACAGGGGTTATCATCCCTGAAGCTTTCTTT.

This chain's CDR3 is CASSFGGEGDTQYF. CDR3 DNA: TGTGCCAGCAGTTTCGGGGGTGAAGGAGATACGCAGTATTTT. The rearrangement uses TRBV12-3 or TRBV12-4 and TRBJ2-3, with a tentative D call TRBD2 (6 bases). V was pared by 3 bases and J by 5 bases, with 12 bases between. This CDR3 region has 14 residues.

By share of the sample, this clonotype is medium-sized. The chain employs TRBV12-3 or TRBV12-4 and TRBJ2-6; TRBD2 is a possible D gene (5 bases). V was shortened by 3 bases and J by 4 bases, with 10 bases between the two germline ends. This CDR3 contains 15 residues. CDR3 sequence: CASSLGATGANVLTF. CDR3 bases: TGTGCCAGCAGTTTGGGAGCGACCGGGGCCAACGTCCTGACTTTC.

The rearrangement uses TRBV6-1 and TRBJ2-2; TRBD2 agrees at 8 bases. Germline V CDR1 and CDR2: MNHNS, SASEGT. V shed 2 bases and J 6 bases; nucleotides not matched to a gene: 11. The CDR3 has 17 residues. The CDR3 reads CASSEHSSAGGSGELFF. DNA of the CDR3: TGTGCCAGCAGTGAACATTCTTCGGCGGGAGGCTCCGGGGAGCTGTTTTTT.

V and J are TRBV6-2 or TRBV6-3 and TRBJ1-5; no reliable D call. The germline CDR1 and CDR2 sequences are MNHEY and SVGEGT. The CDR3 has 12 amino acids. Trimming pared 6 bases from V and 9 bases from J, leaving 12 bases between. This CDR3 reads CASRSGGVPQHF. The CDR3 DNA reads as TGTGCCAGCAGATCAGGTGGGGTGCCCCAGCATTTT.

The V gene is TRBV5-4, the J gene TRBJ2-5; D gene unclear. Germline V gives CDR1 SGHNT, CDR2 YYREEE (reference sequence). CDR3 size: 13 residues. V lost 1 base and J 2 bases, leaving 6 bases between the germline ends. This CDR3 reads CASSLNFQETQYF. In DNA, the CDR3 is TGTGCCAGCAGCTTGAACTTTCAAGAGACCCAGTACTTC.

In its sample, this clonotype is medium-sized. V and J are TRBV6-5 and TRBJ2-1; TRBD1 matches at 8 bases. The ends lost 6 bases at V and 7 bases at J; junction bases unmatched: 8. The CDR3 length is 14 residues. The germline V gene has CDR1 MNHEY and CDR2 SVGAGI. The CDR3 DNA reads TGTGCCAGCAGGTCAGGGGGCGCGTGGAATGAGCAGTTCTTC. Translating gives CASRSGGAWNEQFF.

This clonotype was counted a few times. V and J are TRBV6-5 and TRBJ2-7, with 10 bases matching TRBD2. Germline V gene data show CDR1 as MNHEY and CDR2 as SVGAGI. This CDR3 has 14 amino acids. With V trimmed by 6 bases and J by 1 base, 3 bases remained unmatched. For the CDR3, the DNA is TGTGCCAGCAGAGGTAGCGGGAGGTCCTACGAGCAGTACTTC. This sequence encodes CASRGSGRSYEQYF.

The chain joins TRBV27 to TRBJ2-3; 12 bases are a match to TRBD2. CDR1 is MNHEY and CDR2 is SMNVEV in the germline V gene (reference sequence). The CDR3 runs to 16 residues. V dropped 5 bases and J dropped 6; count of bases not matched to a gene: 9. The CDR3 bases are TGTGCCAGCAGTCTCCGGACTAGCGGGGTTCGGGATACGCAGTATTTT. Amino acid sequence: CASSLRTSGVRDTQYF.